These T cell receptor beta chains were read from a single sample in a study of T cell responses to AZD1222 COVID-19 vaccine. Generated by immunoSEQ multiplex PCR, the TCRdb table keeps only in-frame clones and is missing some. The sample includes 85,000 to 90,000 clones, 85% to 90% of them seen just once. Specimen: peripheral blood, collected 28 days after the second AZD1222 dose. All receptors derive from an adult who received the AZD1222 COVID-19 vaccine. CDR3s include the opening cysteine and the closing phenylalanine or tryptophan. A D gene is named only where the DNA matches it firmly. Rows give clone size only sometimes, using once, few, many, or a class for an expanded clone.

V gene,J gene,clone size,D gene,CDR3 protein,CDR3 DNA
TRBV5-1,TRBJ1-1,NA,TRBD1,CASSLGTGARAFF,TGCGCCAGCAGCCTAGGGACAGGGGCGCGAGCTTTCTTT
TRBV6-5,TRBJ1-5,NA,NA,CASSYRANQPQHF,TGTGCCAGCAGTTACAGGGCCAATCAGCCCCAGCATTTT
TRBV6-4,TRBJ2-7,NA,NA,CASSSPRDPNSYEQYF,TGTGCCAGCAGCTCACCCAGGGACCCCAACTCCTACGAGCAGTACTTC
TRBV6-6,TRBJ1-1,NA,NA,CASSSPGGSEAFF,TGTGCCAGCAGTTCCCCGGGAGGATCGGAAGCTTTCTTT
TRBV6-1,TRBJ1-1,NA,NA,CASSEMVNTEAFF,TGTGCCAGCAGTGAAATGGTAAACACTGAAGCTTTCTTT
TRBV9,TRBJ1-2,NA,NA,CASSTHTGQGTYGYTF,TGTGCCAGCAGCACCCATACAGGGCAGGGTACCTATGGCTACACCTTC
TRBV2,TRBJ1-1,NA,TRBD1,CASRLAGTGGTEAFF,TGTGCCAGCAGACTAGCCGGGACAGGGGGCACTGAAGCTTTCTTT
TRBV11-2,TRBJ2-7,once,NA,CASSLGPSLGGQYF,TGTGCCAGCAGCTTAGGCCCCAGCTTAGGGGGGCAGTACTTC
TRBV5-4,TRBJ2-2,NA,TRBD1,CASGRQGDTGELFF,TGTGCCAGCGGCCGACAGGGAGACACCGGGGAGCTGTTTTTT
TRBV11-2,TRBJ2-1,few,TRBD2,CASSSAGTSGGAIEEQFF,TGTGCCAGCAGCTCTGCCGGGACTAGCGGGGGGGCCATTGAGGAGCAGTTCTTC
TRBV18,TRBJ1-5,NA,TRBD1,CASSPDRDQPQHF,TGTGCCAGCTCACCGGACAGGGATCAGCCCCAGCATTTT